Below are 7 T cell receptor beta chains sequenced from a single sample in a study of persistence of HIV-infected CD4 T cells. The stimulus was an HIV-1 Gag 15-mer peptide pool, about 1 ug/peptide/mL. Memory cells lacking CD40L and CD69 with high CD45RO were sorted. No antigen has been identified for these receptors. The libraries were made with immunoSEQ version 4 in survey mode. Clones were read by immunoSEQ multiplex PCR, and TCRdb kept only the in-frame ones, dropping some. The repertoire includes 30,000 to 40,000 clones, roughly 80% of them detected once, and 15% to 20% sits in the top ten. The source material was CD4+ T cells sorted from PBMCs after roughly 18-hour stimulation, sampled from a patient who received antiretroviral therapy. The receptor set was obtained from an adult woman with HIV who was CMV-seropositive.

Worth noting for this clone: The sample has other DNA sequences that encode this CDR3 too. The chain is built from TRBV18 and TRBJ1-5; D gene ambiguous. The ends were cut back, 2 bases at V and 4 bases at J, with 9 bases in the middle. Germline V CDR1 and CDR2: KGHSH, LQKENI. The CDR3 has 14 residues. The CDR3 DNA reads TGTGCCAGCTCACCAGGAGGCAGGAATCAGCCCCAGCATTTT. It yields the protein CASSPGGRNQPQHF.

The rearrangement joins TRBV28 to TRBJ1-2, with no clear D. The CDR3 sequence is 12 residues long. The V gene's germline CDR1 is MDHEN and CDR2 SYDVKM. Trimming stripped 6 bases from V and 8 bases from J, with 13 bases between. CDR3 protein: CASSASVWGYTF. The CDR3 DNA follows: TGTGCCAGCAGCGCGTCGGTTTGGGGCTACACCTTC.

This clone occurred once. The chain uses TRBV6-5 and TRBJ1-2; D unclear. Germline lookup yields CDR1 MNHEY and CDR2 SVGAGI. Trimming took 5 bases from V and 4 from J, leaving 8 bases between them. The CDR3 sequence is 12 residues long. The CDR3 DNA reads as TGTGCCAGCAGTAAAATAGCCTATGGCTACACCTTC. This gives the protein CASSKIAYGYTF.

The genes are TRBV7-2 and TRBJ2-6, with D unresolved. The V and J ends lost 4 bases and 1 base respectively, with 5 bases between them. CDR3 size: 14 residues. CDR1 is SGHTA and CDR2 is FQGNSA in the germline V gene. The CDR3 is CASSSSSGANVLTF. CDR3 DNA sequence: TGTGCCAGCAGCTCGAGTTCTGGGGCCAACGTCCTGACTTTC.

The rearrangement joins TRBV12-3 or TRBV12-4 to TRBJ2-5, with D uncertain. The CDR3 covers 11 residues. V lost 6 bases and J lost 10, with 12 bases in between. In DNA, the CDR3 is TGTGCCAGCAGCCTGAAGGGTAACCAGTACTTC. Amino acid sequence: CASSLKGNQYF.

This clone showed up just once. V is TRBV30 and J is TRBJ1-3; 9 bases map to TRBD1. Losses at the gene ends were 2 bases for V and 1 base for J; bases not matched to a gene: 6. Looked up from germline, CDR1 is GTSNPN and CDR2 is SVGIG (reference sequence). This CDR3 contains 16 residues. The CDR3 sequence is CAWSLGQGFSGNTIYF. The CDR3 DNA is TGTGCCTGGAGTCTCGGACAGGGGTTTTCTGGAAACACCATATATTTT.

J is TRBJ2-7 and V is TRBV27; D is perhaps TRBD2 (5 bases). V lost 1 base and J lost 6, with 7 bases in between. This CDR3 has 12 residues. Germline V lookup: CDR1 MNHEY, CDR2 SMNVEV (reference sequence). The CDR3 DNA is TGTGCCAGCAGTTTATATCGGGGCGAGCAGTACTTC. Translation gives CASSLYRGEQYF.